This T cell receptor beta chain was sequenced during a study of shared clonotypes between healthy human individuals. Points from the study as a whole: Limited genetic and exposure-history diversity came from having few donors.

The CDR3 length is 17 residues. CDR1 PRHDT and CDR2 FYEKMQ come from the germline V gene (reference sequence). V gave up 4 bases and J gave up 4 bases; unmatched junction bases: 15. In regard to this clone: What it binds is not known.

In the naive CD8 group, cells lacked CD45RO and were positively selected for CCR7, so terminally differentiated effector memory CD45RA+ cells were left out. Sorted-subset replicate PCR reactions contained around 220 ng DNA, corresponding to some 29,000 T cell genomes. The repertoire was sequenced with immunoSEQ multiplex PCR; TCRdb's copy has only in-frame clones and lacks some. The sample yields millions of clones, about 95% seen once. This sequence was found in a man aged 18 to 30 in good health. The J gene is TRBJ1-2, the V gene TRBV13, with 7 bases matching TRBD1. Sequenced input: naive CD8+ T cells sorted from blood. CDR3 amino acids: CASSSKPYRGDTYGYTF. Written as DNA, the CDR3 is TGTGCCAGCAGCTCCAAACCGTACAGGGGCGACACCTATGGCTACACCTTC. Looking up the rest from reference TRBV13 and TRBJ1-2 gives the full variable domain: AAGVIQSPRHLIKEKRETATLKCYPIPRHDTVYWYQQGPGQDPQFLISFYEKMQSDKGSIPDRFSAQQFSDYHSELNMSSLELGDSALYFCASSSKPYRGDTYGYTFGSGTRLTVV.